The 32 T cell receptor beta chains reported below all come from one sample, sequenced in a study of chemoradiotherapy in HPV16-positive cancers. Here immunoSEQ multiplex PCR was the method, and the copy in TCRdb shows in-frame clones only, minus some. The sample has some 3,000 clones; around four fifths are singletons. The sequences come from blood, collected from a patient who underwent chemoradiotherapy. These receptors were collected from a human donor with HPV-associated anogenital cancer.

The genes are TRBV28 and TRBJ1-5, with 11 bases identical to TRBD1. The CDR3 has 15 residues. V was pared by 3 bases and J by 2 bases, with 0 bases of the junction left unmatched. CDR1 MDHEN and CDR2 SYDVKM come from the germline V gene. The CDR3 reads CASSLGQGGNQPQHF. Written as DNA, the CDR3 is TGTGCCAGCAGTTTGGGACAGGGGGGCAATCAGCCCCAGCATTTT.

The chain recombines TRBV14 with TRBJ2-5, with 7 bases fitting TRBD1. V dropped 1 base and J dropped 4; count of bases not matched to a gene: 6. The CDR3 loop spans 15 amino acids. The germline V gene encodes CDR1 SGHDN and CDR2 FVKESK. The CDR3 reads CASSQGGQVGETQYF. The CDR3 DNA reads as TGTGCCAGCAGCCAAGGAGGACAGGTGGGAGAGACCCAGTACTTC.

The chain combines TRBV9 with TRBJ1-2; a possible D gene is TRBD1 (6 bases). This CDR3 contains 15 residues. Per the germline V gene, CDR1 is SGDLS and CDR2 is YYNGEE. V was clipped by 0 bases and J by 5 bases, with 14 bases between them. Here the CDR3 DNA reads TGTGCCAGCAGCGTAGGGGCAGGGGTTCGGTATGGCTACACCTTC. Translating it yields CASSVGAGVRYGYTF.

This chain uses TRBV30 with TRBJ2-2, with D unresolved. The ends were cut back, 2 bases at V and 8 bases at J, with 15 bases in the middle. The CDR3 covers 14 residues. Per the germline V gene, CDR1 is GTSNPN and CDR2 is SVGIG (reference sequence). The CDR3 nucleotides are TGTGCCTGGAGTATTACAGTAGACATTGGGGAGCTGTTTTTT. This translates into CAWSITVDIGELFF.

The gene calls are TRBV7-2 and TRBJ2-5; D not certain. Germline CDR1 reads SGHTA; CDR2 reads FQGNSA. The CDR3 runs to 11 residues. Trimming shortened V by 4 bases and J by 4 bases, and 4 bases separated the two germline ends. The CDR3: CASSSTETQYF. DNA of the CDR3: TGTGCCAGCAGCTCCACAGAGACCCAGTACTTC.

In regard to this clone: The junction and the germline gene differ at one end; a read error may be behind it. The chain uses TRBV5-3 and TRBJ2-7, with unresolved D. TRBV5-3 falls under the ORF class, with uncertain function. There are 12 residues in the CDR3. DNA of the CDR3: TGTGCCAGCAGCTTGGAACTTTACGAGCAGTACTTC. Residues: CASSLELYEQYF.

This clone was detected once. CDR3 sequence (DNA): TGTGCCAGCAGCCCGGCGGGACCCCGGGGTGAGCAGTACTTC. It codes for CASSPAGPRGEQYF. The chain has TRBV7-8 and TRBJ2-7; possible D gene TRBD2, 6 bases. With 5 bases removed from V and 7 bases from J, the gap between germline ends came to 18 bases. The germline gives CDR1 SGHVS, CDR2 FQNEAQ. The CDR3 totals 14 residues.

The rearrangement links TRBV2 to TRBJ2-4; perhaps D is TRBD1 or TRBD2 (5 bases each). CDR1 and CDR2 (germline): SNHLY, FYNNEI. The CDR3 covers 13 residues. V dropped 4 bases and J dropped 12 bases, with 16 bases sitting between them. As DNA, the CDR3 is TGTGCCAGCAGTGCGTTGGACGTGGGGGATCAGTACTTC. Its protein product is CASSALDVGDQYF.

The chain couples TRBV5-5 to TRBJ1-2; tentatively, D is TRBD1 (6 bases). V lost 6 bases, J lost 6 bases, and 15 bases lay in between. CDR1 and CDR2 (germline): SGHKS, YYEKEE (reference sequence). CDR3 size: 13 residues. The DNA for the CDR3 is TGTGCCAGCAAGGAACAGGGTCTCCATGGCTACACCTTC. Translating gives CASKEQGLHGYTF.

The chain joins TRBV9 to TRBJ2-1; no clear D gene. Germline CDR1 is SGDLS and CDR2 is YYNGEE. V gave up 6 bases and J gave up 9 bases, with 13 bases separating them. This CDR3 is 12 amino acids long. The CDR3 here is CASTSVGGEQFF. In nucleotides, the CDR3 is TGTGCCAGCACGTCGGTGGGCGGTGAGCAGTTCTTC.

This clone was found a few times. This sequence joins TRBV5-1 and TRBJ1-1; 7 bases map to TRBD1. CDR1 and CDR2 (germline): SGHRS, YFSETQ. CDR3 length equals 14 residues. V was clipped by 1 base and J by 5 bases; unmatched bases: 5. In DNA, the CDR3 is TGCGCCAGCAGCTTGACAGGGGTGTTGACTGAAGCTTTCTTT. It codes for CASSLTGVLTEAFF.

This chain's CDR3 is CAWRDGNYEQYF. In DNA, the CDR3 is TGTGCCTGGCGGGACGGGAACTACGAGCAGTACTTC. This rearrangement joins TRBV30 to TRBJ2-7; D may correspond to TRBD1 or TRBD2 (5 bases each). Germline V CDR1 and CDR2: GTSNPN, SVGIG (reference sequence). V lost 5 bases, J lost 3 bases, and 11 bases lay in between. The CDR3 is 12 amino acids.

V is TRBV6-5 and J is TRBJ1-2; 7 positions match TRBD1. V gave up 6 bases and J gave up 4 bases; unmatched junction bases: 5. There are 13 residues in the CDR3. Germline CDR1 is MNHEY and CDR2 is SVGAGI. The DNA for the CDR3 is TGTGCCAGCAGCCGTGGACAGGCCTATGGCTACACCTTC. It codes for CASSRGQAYGYTF.

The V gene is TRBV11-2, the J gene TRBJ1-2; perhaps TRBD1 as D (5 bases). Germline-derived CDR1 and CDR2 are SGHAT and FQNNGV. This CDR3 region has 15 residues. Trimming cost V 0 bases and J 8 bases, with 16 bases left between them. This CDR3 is CASSLEGGTSQGYTF. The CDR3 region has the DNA TGTGCCAGCAGCTTAGAGGGAGGGACGAGTCAAGGCTACACCTTC.

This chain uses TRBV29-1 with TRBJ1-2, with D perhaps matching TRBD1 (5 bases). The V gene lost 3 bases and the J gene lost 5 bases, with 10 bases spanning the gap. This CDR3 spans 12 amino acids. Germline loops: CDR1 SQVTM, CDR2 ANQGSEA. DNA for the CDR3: TGCAGCGTTGATCTAGGGACTTATGGCTACACCTTC. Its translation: CSVDLGTYGYTF.

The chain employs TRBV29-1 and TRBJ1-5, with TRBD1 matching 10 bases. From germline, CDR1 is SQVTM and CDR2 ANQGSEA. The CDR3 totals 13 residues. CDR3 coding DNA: TGCAGGGGACAGGGGTACGGCAATCAGCCCCAGCATTTT. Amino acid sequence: CRGQGYGNQPQHF.

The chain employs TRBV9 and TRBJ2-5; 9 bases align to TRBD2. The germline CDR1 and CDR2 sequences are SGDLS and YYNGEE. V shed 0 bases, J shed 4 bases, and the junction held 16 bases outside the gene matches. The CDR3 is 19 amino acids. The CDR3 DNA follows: TGTGCCAGCAGCGTAGGGGATGATTTGCCTAGCGGGGTTGGAGAGACCCAGTACTTC. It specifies CASSVGDDLPSGVGETQYF.

The CDR3 DNA reads TGTGCCAGCAGCGCTGCCCAGGGGGCGCTTGAAAAACTGTTTTTT. It yields the protein CASSAAQGALEKLFF. This chain uses TRBV7-6 with TRBJ1-4; 8 bases match TRBD1. This CDR3 is built from 15 residues. The V segment lost 5 bases and the J segment 7 bases; nucleotides outside the gene matches: 9. Germline values: CDR1 SGHVS, CDR2 FNYEAQ.

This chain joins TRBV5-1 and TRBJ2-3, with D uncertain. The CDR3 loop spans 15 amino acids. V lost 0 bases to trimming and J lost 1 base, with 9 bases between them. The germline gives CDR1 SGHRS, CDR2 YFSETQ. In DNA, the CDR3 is TGCGCCAGCAGCTTGGGGTGGGGTGGCACAGATACGCAGTATTTT. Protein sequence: CASSLGWGGTDTQYF.

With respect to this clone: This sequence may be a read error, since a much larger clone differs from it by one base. DNA for the CDR3: TGTGCCAGCAGTGTTGAGCAGTACTTC. This codes for CASSVEQYF. J is TRBJ2-5 and V is TRBV6-1; D gene unclear. Germline lookup yields CDR1 MNHNS and CDR2 SASEGT. The CDR3 is 9 amino acids. The ends were cut back, 4 bases at V and 11 bases at J, with 5 bases in the middle.

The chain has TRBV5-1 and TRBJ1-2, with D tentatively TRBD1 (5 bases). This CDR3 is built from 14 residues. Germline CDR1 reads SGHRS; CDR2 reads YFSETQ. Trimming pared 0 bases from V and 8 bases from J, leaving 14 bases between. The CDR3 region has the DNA TGCGCCAGCAGCTTGGAATGGGGCTTCGGGGGCTACACCTTC. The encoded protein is CASSLEWGFGGYTF.

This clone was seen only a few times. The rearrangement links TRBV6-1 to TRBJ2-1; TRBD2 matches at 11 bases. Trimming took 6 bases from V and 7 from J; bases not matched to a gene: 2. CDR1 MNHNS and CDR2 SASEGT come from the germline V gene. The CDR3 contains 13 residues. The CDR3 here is CASRVAGGNEQFF. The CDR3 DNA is TGTGCCAGCAGAGTAGCGGGGGGGAATGAGCAGTTCTTC.

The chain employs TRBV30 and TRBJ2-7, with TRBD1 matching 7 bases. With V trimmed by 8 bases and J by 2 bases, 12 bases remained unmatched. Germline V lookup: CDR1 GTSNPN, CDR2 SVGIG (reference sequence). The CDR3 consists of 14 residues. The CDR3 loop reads CALLGQDGTYEQYF. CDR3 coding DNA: TGTGCCCTTCTCGGACAGGATGGGACCTACGAGCAGTACTTC.

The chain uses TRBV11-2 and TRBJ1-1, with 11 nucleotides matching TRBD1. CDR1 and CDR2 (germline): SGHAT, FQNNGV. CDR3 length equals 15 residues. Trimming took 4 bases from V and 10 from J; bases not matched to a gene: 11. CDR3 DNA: TGTGCCAGCAGCTCCATTAGGACAGGGGGCGCGAGAGCTTTCTTT. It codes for CASSSIRTGGARAFF.

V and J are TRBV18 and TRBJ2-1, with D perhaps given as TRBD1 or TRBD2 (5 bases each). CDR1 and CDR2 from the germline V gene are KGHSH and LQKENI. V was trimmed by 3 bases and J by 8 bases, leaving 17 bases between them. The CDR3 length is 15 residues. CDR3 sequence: CASSPRPGSSDEQFF. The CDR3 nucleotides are TGTGCCAGCTCACCGCGCCCAGGGAGTAGCGATGAGCAGTTCTTC. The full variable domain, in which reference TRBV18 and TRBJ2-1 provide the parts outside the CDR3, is NAGVMQNPRHLVRRRGQEARLRCSPMKGHSHVYWYRQLPEEGLKFMVYLQKENIIDESGMPKERFSAEFPKEGPSILRIQQVVRGDSAAYFCASSPRPGSSDEQFFGPGTRLTVL.

CDR3 amino acids: CAWSRANEQFF. Here the CDR3 DNA reads TGTGCCTGGAGTAGGGCGAATGAGCAGTTCTTC. The chain recombines TRBV30 with TRBJ2-1; D remains unclear. The CDR3 has 11 residues. Trimming shortened V by 2 bases and J by 7 bases, and 6 bases separated the two germline ends. CDR1 and CDR2 from the germline V gene are GTSNPN and SVGIG (reference sequence).

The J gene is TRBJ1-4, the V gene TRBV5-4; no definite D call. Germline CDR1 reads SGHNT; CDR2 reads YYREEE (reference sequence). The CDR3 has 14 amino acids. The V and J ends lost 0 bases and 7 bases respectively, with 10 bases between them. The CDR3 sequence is CASSLGFKGEKLFF. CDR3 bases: TGTGCCAGCAGCTTGGGGTTCAAGGGTGAAAAACTGTTTTTT.

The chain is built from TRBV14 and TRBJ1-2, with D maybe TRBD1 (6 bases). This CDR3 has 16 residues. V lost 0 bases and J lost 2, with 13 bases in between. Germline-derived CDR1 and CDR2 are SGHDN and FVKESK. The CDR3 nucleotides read TGTGCCAGCAGCCAAGATCTCCAACAGGGCAACTATGGCTACACCTTC. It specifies CASSQDLQQGNYGYTF.

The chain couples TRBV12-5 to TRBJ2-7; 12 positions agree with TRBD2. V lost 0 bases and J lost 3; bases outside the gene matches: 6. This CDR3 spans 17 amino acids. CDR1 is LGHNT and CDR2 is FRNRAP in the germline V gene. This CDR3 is CASGLVATSGGIYEQYV. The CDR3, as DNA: TGTGCTAGTGGTTTGGTAGCCACTAGCGGGGGGATCTACGAGCAGTACGTC.

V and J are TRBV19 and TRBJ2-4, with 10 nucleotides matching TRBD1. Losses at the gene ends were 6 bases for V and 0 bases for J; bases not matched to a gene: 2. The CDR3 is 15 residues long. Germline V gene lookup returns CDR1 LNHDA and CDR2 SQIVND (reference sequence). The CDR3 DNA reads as TGTGCCAGTAGCGGACAGGGGGGAGCCAAAAACATTCAGTACTTC. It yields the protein CASSGQGGAKNIQYF.

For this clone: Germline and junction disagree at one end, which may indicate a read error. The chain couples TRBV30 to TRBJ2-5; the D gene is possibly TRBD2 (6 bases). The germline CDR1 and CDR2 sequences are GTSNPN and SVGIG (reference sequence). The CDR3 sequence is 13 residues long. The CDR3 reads CAWSVRGVETQHF. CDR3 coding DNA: TGTGCCTGGAGTGTACGCGGGGTGGAGACCCAGCACTTC.

The CDR3 nucleotides read TGTGCCAGCAGCCCTCTAGCGGAGGTAGCCAAAAACATTCAGTACTTC. It codes for CASSPLAEVAKNIQYF. The rearrangement links TRBV7-9 to TRBJ2-4; the match to TRBD2 covers 7 bases. Germline-derived CDR1 and CDR2 are SEHNR and FQNEAQ (reference sequence). The V gene end was trimmed by 5 bases and the J gene end by 0 bases; junction bases not matched to a gene: 7. The CDR3 is made up of 16 amino acids.